These T cell receptor beta chains were read from a single sample in a study of HIV-infected children after antiretroviral therapy interruption. Via MiXCR, TCRdb re-called the 3' RACE reads, giving one row per CDR3 protein. Among about 89,000 distinct CDR3 sequences listed, about 7.2% were seen once. Here the sequenced sample was CD45RA+ CD4+ T cells from PBMCs, pooled from several time points, taken from a donor given antiretroviral therapy, either interrupted or continuous. These receptors were collected from a pool of human donors with HIV. Each CDR3 is given with its conserved first and last residue. The D gene is left open where the match is weak. Where a row states a size, it is once, few, many or the class of an expanded clone; other rows omit it.

NA	TRBV10-3	TRBJ1-1	many	TGTGCCATCAGTACGGTGTCCCAGATGAACACTGAAGCTTTCTTT	CAISTVSQMNTEAFF
TRBD2	TRBV12-3/TRBV12-4	TRBJ2-7	many	TGTGCCAGCAGTTTGAGGCCCCCCGGGACTAGCGGCCTCGAGCAGTACTTC	CASSLRPPGTSGLEQYF
TRBD1	TRBV27	TRBJ1-2	many	TGTGCCAGCAGTTGGGACAGGGAGTATGGCTACACCTTC	CASSWDREYGYTF
NA	TRBV2	TRBJ2-3	many	TGTGCCAGCAAGATTAAATCTAGCACAGATACGCAGTATTTT	CASKIKSSTDTQYF
TRBD1	TRBV7-9	TRBJ2-3	many	TGTGCCAGCAGCTTTGCCGGGACAGGAGGTACAGATACGCAGTATTTT	CASSFAGTGGTDTQYF
NA	TRBV6-5	TRBJ2-7	many	TGTGCCAGCAGTTACTCCCGGGACACCAGCTCCTACGAGCAGTACTTC	CASSYSRDTSSYEQYF
NA	TRBV20-1	TRBJ1-6	many	TGCAGTGCTAGTACAGGGCTCAATTCACCCCTCCACTTT	CSASTGLNSPLHF
NA	TRBV28	TRBJ2-1	NA	TGTGCCAGCAGTTTTGGCCACTTAAATGAGCAGTTCTTC	CASSFGHLNEQFF
TRBD1	TRBV7-2	TRBJ1-4	many	TGTGCCAGCAGCTCTACAGGGGGCTCTAATGAAAAACTGTTTTTT	CASSSTGGSNEKLFF
NA	TRBV2	TRBJ1-4	NA	TGTGCCAGCAGTGAGGGGATTCGAGCTGAAAAACTGTTTTTT	CASSEGIRAEKLFF
TRBD1	TRBV12-3/TRBV12-4	TRBJ2-7	many	TGTGCCAGCAGTGTGACGCGTGGGACAGTTTACGAGCAGTACTTC	CASSVTRGTVYEQYF
NA	TRBV19	TRBJ1-1	medium-sized	TGTGCCAGTAAGCAGGGCCAGATGAACACTGAAGCTTTCTTT	CASKQGQMNTEAFF
TRBD2	TRBV29-1	TRBJ2-3	few	TGCAGCGTTGTGGGGCGGGGGGGCCTTCTCACAGATACGCAGTATTTT	CSVVGRGGLLTDTQYF
TRBD2	TRBV13	TRBJ2-3	many	TGTGCCAGCAGCTCGGGACTAGCGGGGCTAAGCACAGATACGCAGTATTTT	CASSSGLAGLSTDTQYF
NA	TRBV7-9	TRBJ1-5	few	TGTGCCAGCAGTCCCGGGGCATATGGCGATCAGCCCCAGCATTTT	CASSPGAYGDQPQHF
TRBD2	TRBV5-1	TRBJ2-1	NA	TGCGCCAGCGGGGCCGCGGGGGGGAGCTCCTACAATGAGCAGTTCTTC	CASGAAGGSSYNEQFF
NA	TRBV30	TRBJ1-3	many	TGTGCCTGGAGTGTGGAGGGAAACACCATATATTTT	CAWSVEGNTIYF
TRBD1	TRBV7-9	TRBJ2-5	many	TGTGCCAGCAGCCGACAGACGGGACAGGGACGGCGGGAGACCCAGTACTTC	CASSRQTGQGRRETQYF
NA	TRBV18	TRBJ1-2	many	TGTGCCAGCTCGCCCGGGATGTCTACTTATGGCTACACCTTC	CASSPGMSTYGYTF
NA	TRBV7-9	TRBJ1-1	many	TGTGCCAGCAGCCTACGGGACACTGAAGCTTTCTTT	CASSLRDTEAFF
NA	TRBV5-4	TRBJ1-1	NA	TGTGCCAGCAGACCCCGAGGCTCGAACACTGAAGCTTTCTTT	CASRPRGSNTEAFF
TRBD2	TRBV2	TRBJ2-3	many	TGTGCCAGCAGTAGCGGGGTTAGCACAGATACGCAGTATTTT	CASSSGVSTDTQYF
TRBD1	TRBV18	TRBJ2-7	NA	TGTGCCAGCTCAAACACAGGGGGTTTCTACGAGCAGTACTTC	CASSNTGGFYEQYF
TRBD1	TRBV7-8	TRBJ1-4	NA	TGTGCCAGCAGCTTAGCGCATGGCAGGGGGCTAGGGAAACTGTTTTTT	CASSLAHGRGLGKLFF
NA	TRBV28	TRBJ2-7	many	TGTGCCAGCAGTTACCACGGTAGCTCCTACGAGCAGTACTTC	CASSYHGSSYEQYF
TRBD1	TRBV5-1	TRBJ2-3	NA	TGCGCCAGCAGCTTGGCCCGGGACAGATCCGATACGCAGTATTTT	CASSLARDRSDTQYF
NA	TRBV2	TRBJ2-5	NA	TGTGCCAGCAGTGACTTATCCCGACAGCTAGAGACCCAGTACTTC	CASSDLSRQLETQYF
TRBD1	TRBV6-1	TRBJ1-5	many	TGTGCCAGCAGTGAACAGGGGGCGATCAATCAGCCCCAGCATTTT	CASSEQGAINQPQHF
NA	TRBV7-3	TRBJ2-3	many	TGTGCCAGCAGCTTAACGCAGGCCGATACGCAGTATTTT	CASSLTQADTQYF
TRBD1	TRBV11-2	TRBJ1-2	many	TGTGCCAGCAGCGTAGACAGGGCAGGGGACTATGGCTACACCTTC	CASSVDRAGDYGYTF
NA	TRBV2	TRBJ1-4	few	TGTGCCAGCAGTGAAGTTGCTTTTCGTCGGGGGGATGAAAAACTGTTTTTT	CASSEVAFRRGDEKLFF
NA	TRBV20-1	TRBJ1-4	NA	TGCAGTGCCCGGTCACCCTGGGAGGAAAAACTGTTTTTT	CSARSPWEEKLFF
TRBD1	TRBV5-1	TRBJ1-6	many	TGCGCCAGCAGCTTGGAGGGACAGGGTCTGAATTCACCCCTCCACTTT	CASSLEGQGLNSPLHF
NA	TRBV7-2	TRBJ1-2	many	TGTGCCAGCAGCTTAGCCAGGGAGCCCCTTGGCTACACCTTC	CASSLAREPLGYTF
NA	TRBV5-1	TRBJ1-6	many	TGCGCCAGCAGCTTGGCCTGGCTCGGTTCACCCCTCCACTTT	CASSLAWLGSPLHF
NA	TRBV30	TRBJ1-2	many	TGTGCCTGGAGATTTGGAGTAGTTGGTGGCTACACCTTC	CAWRFGVVGGYTF
TRBD1	TRBV5-1	TRBJ1-1	NA	TGCGCCAGCAGCAGACCGGGACAGGGGACCTTGAACACTGAAGCTTTCTTT	CASSRPGQGTLNTEAFF
NA	TRBV7-9	TRBJ1-3	many	TGTGCCAGCAGCTTAGCCCGAGGGGTTTCTGGAAACACCATATATTTT	CASSLARGVSGNTIYF
TRBD2	TRBV12-3/TRBV12-4	TRBJ2-1	many	TGTGCCAGCAGCCGTCGGGAGGCGAGCTCCTACAATGAGCAGTTCTTC	CASSRREASSYNEQFF
TRBD1	TRBV6-1	TRBJ2-3	NA	TGTGACAGCAGTGAAGCGGACAGGGGTTACACGCAGTATTTT	CDSSEADRGYTQYF
TRBD2	TRBV5-1	TRBJ2-2	few	TGCGCCAGCAGCTTGAAACAGCCTAGCGGGGCCGGGGAGCTGTTTTTT	CASSLKQPSGAGELFF
TRBD1	TRBV6-5	TRBJ2-7	many	TGTGCCAGCACACCCAATCGGGACAGAGGGAAGCAGTACTTC	CASTPNRDRGKQYF
TRBD1	TRBV19	TRBJ1-5	many	TGTGCCAGTAGTTACACAGGGGGGGGTCAGCCCCAGCATTTT	CASSYTGGGQPQHF
NA	TRBV12-3/TRBV12-4	TRBJ2-7	many	TGTGCCAGCAGACCAACCCGGGGGATCGACGAGCAGTACTTC	CASRPTRGIDEQYF
TRBD1	TRBV10-3	TRBJ2-2	many	TGTGCCATGAGGGGGCATAACACCGGGGAGCTGTTTTTT	CAMRGHNTGELFF
TRBD2	TRBV13	TRBJ2-7	many	TGTGCCAGCAGCGCGGGGGACGAGCAGTACTTC	CASSAGDEQYF
TRBD2	TRBV7-2	TRBJ2-3	many	TGTGCCAGCAGCTTAATGGGACTAGCATTAACAGATACGCAGTATTTT	CASSLMGLALTDTQYF
NA	TRBV29-1	TRBJ2-1	many	TGCAGCGTTGAAGTCCAATCCAGATTAATAAATGAGCAGTTCTTC	CSVEVQSRLINEQFF
TRBD1	TRBV27	TRBJ2-7	few	TGTGCCAGCAGTTTAGTTGGACAGGTCATCTCCTACGAGCAGTACTTC	CASSLVGQVISYEQYF
NA	TRBV11-2	TRBJ2-1	many	TGTGCCAGCAGCTCGCCTTACAATGAGCAGTTCTTC	CASSSPYNEQFF
NA	TRBV19	TRBJ1-5	NA	TGTGCCAGTAGTCCGTCGGACGGACTTAGCAGTCAGCCCCAGCATTTT	CASSPSDGLSSQPQHF
TRBD1	TRBV5-1	TRBJ2-1	many	TGCGCCAGCAGCTTGGAACCCCTCGGACAGGGGGCAAATGAGCAGTTCTTC	CASSLEPLGQGANEQFF
NA	TRBV18	TRBJ2-3	few	TGTGCCAGCAGCTTGCTCCGGGGTTCTAGCACAGATACGCAGTATTTT	CASSLLRGSSTDTQYF
NA	TRBV13	TRBJ2-7	few	TGTGCCAGCAGCTTATGGGGCCACAGGTCATACGAGCAGTACTTC	CASSLWGHRSYEQYF
NA	TRBV5-1	TRBJ2-5	few	TGCGCCAGCAGCTTGGACGGGCTGGAGACCCAGTACTTC	CASSLDGLETQYF
TRBD2	TRBV6-1	TRBJ2-4	NA	TGTGCCAGCAGTGAAGCTCCAATCAAAACCGGGACTAGACTAGCCAAAAACATTCAGTACTTC	CASSEAPIKTGTRLAKNIQYF
TRBD1	TRBV6-6	TRBJ2-6	many	TGTGCCAGCAGTAAATTACAGGGGGCGGGTGGGGCCAACGTCCTGACTTTC	CASSKLQGAGGANVLTF
NA	TRBV3-1	TRBJ2-3	many	TGTGCCAGCAGCGGCCGGGCCTATAGACAGGAGACAGATACGCAGTATTTT	CASSGRAYRQETDTQYF
NA	TRBV2	TRBJ2-7	NA	TGTGCCAGCAGTTTCGACAGGCACTACGAGCAGTACTTC	CASSFDRHYEQYF
TRBD2	TRBV5-1	TRBJ2-3	many	TGCGCCAGCAGCTGGGAGGGGGATACGCAGTATTTT	CASSWEGDTQYF